A selection of T cell receptor beta chains follows, all from one sample in a study of T cells after posttransplantation cyclophosphamide. TCRdb's copy holds only in-frame clones and misses some; the assay was immunoSEQ multiplex PCR. The table lists 20,000 to 25,000 clones, around 73% of them singletons. Material: memory CD4+ T cells sorted from PBMCs. These receptors all stem from a woman aged 55-70 years in good health, CMV-negative, and a related stem cell transplant donor. The CDR3 runs from the conserved cysteine through the conserved F or W. Fields, in order: clone size, J gene, D gene, V gene, CDR3 DNA, CDR3 protein. The D gene is left open where the match is weak. A clone size is listed for some rows: how often the clone was seen (once, few, many), or a class if it is expanded.

>-|TRBJ2-5|-|TRBV7-2
TGTGCCAGCAGCCGTAGACTAGGGTTAGGCGAGACCCAGTACTTC
CASSRRLGLGETQYF
>once|TRBJ1-2|-|TRBV5-4
TGTGCCAGCAGCTTCCTCGACAGAAACTATGGCTACACCTTC
CASSFLDRNYGYTF
>-|TRBJ1-2|-|TRBV2
TGTGCCAGCAGTGTGGGGACAAGTGGCTACACCTTC
CASSVGTSGYTF
>-|TRBJ2-7|TRBD2|TRBV9
TGTGCCAGCAGCGCAACCGTGGGACTAGCGGGGGGTAGGCCCTACGAGCAGTACTTC
CASSATVGLAGGRPYEQYF
>-|TRBJ2-1|-|TRBV2
TGTGCCAGCAGTTGGGGGCGCGACAATGAGCAGTTCTTC
CASSWGRDNEQFF
>-|TRBJ2-5|-|TRBV5-1
TGCGCCAGCAGCCTGAGTTTCCAAGAGACCCAGTACTTC
CASSLSFQETQYF
>-|TRBJ2-7|-|TRBV21-1
TGTGCCAGCACAAACCCCGGGACAGGTGCTCACGAGCAGTACTTC
CASTNPGTGAHEQYF
>-|TRBJ2-5|-|TRBV19
TGTGCCAGTAGTATGAGAGGGGGTGAGACCCAGTACTTC
CASSMRGGETQYF
>-|TRBJ1-1|-|TRBV18
TGTGCCAGCTCAAGAGGAGGCGGGGGCGTGAACACTGAAGCTTTCTTT
CASSRGGGGVNTEAFF
>-|TRBJ2-3|TRBD2|TRBV10-3
TGTGCCATCAATGGCCCCACGACTAGCGGGAGATACACAGATACGCAGTATTTT
CAINGPTTSGRYTDTQYF
>few|TRBJ2-7|-|TRBV5-1
TGCGCCAGCAGCTCCGGGTACGAGCAGTACTTC
CASSSGYEQYF
>-|TRBJ1-2|-|TRBV10-3
TGTGCCATCAGTGCGTTGAAAGGGGATGGGGGCTACACCTTC
CAISALKGDGGYTF
>few|TRBJ1-1|-|TRBV15
TGTGCCACCAGCAGACACCCCCTGGGCTCCCGACTAAGATTCACTGAAGCTTTCTTT
CATSRHPLGSRLRFTEAFF
>-|TRBJ2-1|TRBD2|TRBV10-3
TGTGCCATCAGTGAGTCTACGTCTAGCGGGATCATCGATGAGCAGTTCTTC
CAISESTSSGIIDEQFF
>few|TRBJ1-1|TRBD1|TRBV2
TGTGCCACGGGACAGGGTCCTCTTTTAGCTTTCTTT
CATGQGPLLAFF
>-|TRBJ1-5|-|TRBV5-1
TGCGCCAGCAGCGCGGATAGCAATCAGCCCCAGCATTTT
CASSADSNQPQHF
>few|TRBJ1-3|-|TRBV9
TGTGCCAGCAGCGTAGACAGCTCTGGAAACACCATATATTTT
CASSVDSSGNTIYF
>few|TRBJ1-4|TRBD1|TRBV4-3
TGCGCCAGCAGCCTCAATCTAGGACAGGGGGGTGAAAAACTGTTTTTT
CASSLNLGQGGEKLFF